The 21 T cell receptor beta chains presented below share a single source sample, sequenced in a study of blood T cell repertoires in COVID-19. Clones were sequenced by immunoSEQ multiplex PCR, and TCRdb holds only the in-frame ones, with some missing. The sample has fewer than 90,000 clones; more than 80% are singletons. The material sequenced was peripheral blood. The source of these receptors is a woman aged 80 or over with active COVID-19.

This sequence joins TRBV7-9 and TRBJ2-5; TRBD1 matches 7 bases. The CDR3 length is 17 residues. Germline V gene data show CDR1 as SEHNR and CDR2 as FQNEAQ (reference sequence). With 4 bases clipped from V and 5 bases from J, the junction kept 16 bases outside the gene matches. Here the CDR3 reads CASSSGQVRGGEETQYF. As DNA, the CDR3 is TGTGCCAGCAGCTCCGGACAGGTTCGAGGCGGTGAGGAGACCCAGTACTTC.

The chain employs TRBV19 and TRBJ2-1, with 10 bases matching TRBD2. This CDR3 is 16 amino acids long. The V segment lost 9 bases and the J segment 4 bases; nucleotides outside the gene matches: 12. Germline V gene sequence: CDR1 LNHDA, CDR2 SQIVND (reference sequence). The CDR3 DNA follows: TGTGCCAGCCGGATGATAGCGGGAGGACGGTACAATGAGCAGTTCTTC. Translating gives CASRMIAGGRYNEQFF. Full variable domain (missing parts from reference TRBV19 and TRBJ2-1): DGGITQSPKYLFRKEGQNVTLSCEQNLNHDAMYWYRQDPGQGLRLIYYSQIVNDFQKGDIAEGYSVSREKKESFPLTVTSAQKNPTAFYLCASRMIAGGRYNEQFFGPGTRLTVL.

This clone was found once. This chain connects TRBV7-2 to TRBJ2-2; possible D gene TRBD1, 5 bases. This CDR3 is 15 amino acids long. The V gene lost 1 base and the J gene lost 6 bases, with 12 bases spanning the gap. Germline CDR1 is SGHTA and CDR2 is FQGNSA. CDR3 in amino acids: CASSLVQGGAGELFF. The CDR3 nucleotides are TGTGCCAGCAGCTTAGTTCAGGGTGGGGCCGGGGAGCTGTTTTTT.

The V gene is TRBV19, the J gene TRBJ2-2; D is undetermined. The ends were cut back, 5 bases at V and 1 base at J, with 8 bases in the middle. The CDR3 has 14 residues. Germline CDR1 and CDR2: LNHDA and SQIVND (reference sequence). CDR3 in amino acids: CASSLRQNTGELFF. In nucleotides, the CDR3 is TGTGCCAGTAGTCTTAGACAGAACACCGGGGAGCTGTTTTTT.

The chain combines TRBV7-8 with TRBJ1-4; TRBD1 matches at 9 bases. V lost 5 bases and J lost 3; bases outside the gene matches: 7. CDR1 and CDR2 (germline): SGHVS, FQNEAQ. The CDR3 length is 16 residues. The CDR3 loop reads CASSPRTGVANEKLFF. In nucleotides, the CDR3 is TGTGCCAGCAGCCCCCGGACAGGGGTTGCTAATGAAAAACTGTTTTTT.

The J gene is TRBJ1-2, the V gene TRBV9, with 9 bases identical to TRBD1. With V trimmed by 3 bases and J by 5 bases, 8 bases remained unmatched. This CDR3 contains 15 residues. CDR1 and CDR2 (germline): SGDLS, YYNGEE. The CDR3 is CASSAEGTGTYGYTF. The CDR3 coding sequence is TGTGCCAGCAGCGCAGAGGGGACAGGGACTTATGGCTACACCTTC.

The chain combines TRBV4-1 with TRBJ1-2; 8 nucleotides agree with TRBD1. Germline CDR1 is MGHRA and CDR2 is YSYEKL. The CDR3 sequence is 17 residues long. V shed 7 bases, J shed 8 bases, and the junction held 21 bases outside the gene matches. The CDR3 spells CASTPGSGGSFAFGYTF. The DNA for the CDR3 is TGCGCCAGCACCCCCGGGTCAGGGGGCAGTTTCGCTTTCGGCTACACCTTC.

CDR3: CASSLNRGLAGYNEQFF. CDR3 nucleotide sequence: TGTGCCAGCAGCCTAAATCGGGGACTAGCGGGTTACAATGAGCAGTTCTTC. The genes are TRBV7-2 and TRBJ2-1; 12 bases agree with TRBD2. CDR1 and CDR2 (germline): SGHTA, FQGNSA. Unmatched junction bases numbered 9, after V lost 5 bases and J lost 4 bases. The CDR3 has 17 residues.

J is TRBJ2-5 and V is TRBV13; no definite D call. CDR3 size: 16 residues. The V and J ends lost 5 bases and 6 bases respectively, with 22 bases between them. From germline, CDR1 is PRHDT and CDR2 FYEKMQ (reference sequence). The DNA of the CDR3 is TGTGCCAGCAGCATAGTGGTCGGTGAACGTTTGAAGACCCAGTACTTC. Protein: CASSIVVGERLKTQYF.

This sequence joins TRBV27 and TRBJ2-7; 7 bases are shared with TRBD2. V shed 10 bases, J shed 4 bases, and the junction held 7 bases outside the gene matches. Germline CDR1 reads MNHEY; CDR2 reads SMNVEV (reference sequence). CDR3 length: 12 amino acids. CDR3 amino acids: CAMTSRSYEQYF. In DNA form, the CDR3 reads TGTGCCATGACTAGCAGGAGTTACGAGCAGTACTTC.

This rearrangement joins TRBV3-1 (or the pseudogene TRBV3-2) to TRBJ2-1; TRBD2 aligns across 7 bases. J gave up 2 bases and V 9 bases, and 10 bases lay outside the gene matches. CDR3 length: 15 residues. The germline V gene encodes CDR1 LGHDT and CDR2 YNNKEL (reference sequence). CDR3 in amino acids: CASTHTSATYNEQFF. The CDR3 DNA sequence: TGTGCCAGTACTCATACTAGCGCAACCTACAATGAGCAGTTCTTC.

DNA for the CDR3: TGTGCCACCAGCAGATGGGGGACAGGCTCTAATGTCCATGGCTACACCTTC. Translating it yields CATSRWGTGSNVHGYTF. The chain links TRBV15 to TRBJ1-2, with TRBD1 identical over 8 bases. The V gene end was trimmed by 2 bases and the J gene end by 6 bases; junction bases not matched to a gene: 14. Germline assignment: CDR1 LNHNV and CDR2 YYDKDF (reference sequence). The CDR3 runs to 17 residues.

The rearrangement links TRBV19 to TRBJ2-7; a weak D match, TRBD2 (6 bases). This CDR3 has 12 residues. Trimming took off 4 bases at V and 4 bases at J, with 8 bases between the two ends. Germline CDR1 LNHDA, CDR2 SQIVND (reference sequence). The CDR3 protein is CASSTGTYEQYF. In nucleotides, the CDR3 is TGTGCCAGTAGTACCGGGACTTACGAGCAGTACTTC.

The chain uses TRBV7-8 and TRBJ2-7; 7 bases agree with TRBD1. With V trimmed by 1 base and J by 4 bases, 4 bases remained unmatched. Germline-derived CDR1 and CDR2 are SGHVS and FQNEAQ. This CDR3 region has 14 residues. CDR3 in amino acids: CASSLGGQAYEQYF. The CDR3 DNA reads TGTGCCAGCAGCTTAGGCGGACAGGCGTACGAGCAGTACTTC.

The rearrangement joins TRBV7-2 to TRBJ2-5; tentative D call: TRBD2 (5 bases). CDR1 is SGHTA, CDR2 FQGNSA, per germline. The length of the CDR3 is 14 residues. The germline V and J ends were trimmed by 0 bases and 5 bases, with 10 bases remaining between them. CDR3 bases: TGTGCCAGCAGCTTAGCTCCTAGCCGGGAGACCCAGTACTTC. As protein: CASSLAPSRETQYF. Supplemented by reference TRBV7-2 and TRBJ2-5, the full variable domain reads GAGVSQSPSNKVTEKGKDVELRCDPISGHTALYWYRQSLGQGLEFLIYFQGNSAPDKSGLPSDRFSAERTGGSVSTLTIQRTQQEDSAVYLCASSLAPSRETQYFGPGTRLLVL.

This clone was observed once. This chain links TRBV29-1 with TRBJ1-2, with no clear D. V lost 3 bases and J lost 8, with 10 bases in between. This CDR3 comprises 11 residues. CDR1 is SQVTM, CDR2 ANQGSEA, per germline. DNA for the CDR3: TGCAGCGTTGATGAGGGTCCGGGCTACACCTTC. It encodes CSVDEGPGYTF.

The V and J genes are TRBV28 and TRBJ2-2; D is undetermined. The V end was cut by 10 bases, the J end by 0 bases, with 9 bases between. Germline V gene sequence: CDR1 MDHEN, CDR2 SYDVKM. The CDR3 has 13 residues. The CDR3 DNA reads TGTGCCACCGACTCTCCGAACACCGGGGAGCTGTTTTTT. Translating it yields CATDSPNTGELFF.

The chain employs TRBV18 and TRBJ1-4; D gene ambiguous. V lost 0 bases to trimming and J lost 0 bases, with 11 bases between them. CDR3 size: 17 residues. The germline V gene has CDR1 KGHSH and CDR2 LQKENI. The CDR3 loop is CASSPPGRPSTNEKLFF. CDR3 nucleotide sequence: TGTGCCAGCTCACCACCGGGCCGCCCATCAACTAATGAAAAACTGTTTTTT.

The chain joins TRBV7-2 to TRBJ2-5; 7 positions agree with TRBD2. The V gene end was trimmed by 5 bases and the J gene end by 4 bases; junction bases not matched to a gene: 10. The CDR3 totals 15 residues. CDR1 SGHTA and CDR2 FQGNSA come from the germline V gene. CDR3 nucleotides: TGTGCCAGCAGCCTTCGAGGGCGGGAGACAGAGACCCAGTACTTC. It specifies CASSLRGRETETQYF.

V is TRBV15 and J is TRBJ2-1; 11 bases are shared with TRBD2. The germline gives CDR1 LNHNV, CDR2 YYDKDF (reference sequence). The CDR3 has 18 residues. V gave up 2 bases and J gave up 3 bases; unmatched junction bases: 9. In nucleotides, the CDR3 is TGTGCCACCAGCAGATCCACTAGCGGGAGAGGGGACTACAATGAGCAGTTCTTC. The encoded protein is CATSRSTSGRGDYNEQFF.

The chain joins TRBV5-1 to TRBJ2-3; the match to TRBD2 covers 7 bases. CDR1 is SGHRS, CDR2 YFSETQ, per germline. The CDR3 is 15 residues long. Losses at the gene ends were 0 bases for V and 4 bases for J; bases not matched to a gene: 5. CDR3 sequence (DNA): TGCGCCAGCAGCTTGGGCGGGAGATTAGCAGATACGCAGTATTTT. Protein: CASSLGGRLADTQYF.